The 12 T cell receptor beta chains in this list originate from one sample, sequenced in a study of T cells after yellow fever vaccination. Via MiXCR, TCRdb re-called the 5' RACE reads, giving one row per CDR3 protein. The data show more than 300,000 distinct CDR3 sequences, with about 10% seen just once and less than 3.5% held by the top ten. The sequencing used CD4+ T cells sorted from PBMCs, collected 45 days after the yellow fever booster vaccination. The receptors were gathered from a man between 18 and 29 years old who received the YFV17D yellow fever vaccine.

This clonotype was counted between two and nine times. The chain combines TRBV20-1 with TRBJ2-3; possible D gene TRBD2, 5 bases. V lost 0 bases and J 14 bases, leaving 15 bases between the germline ends. The CDR3 has 12 amino acids. CDR1 is DFQATT, CDR2 SNEGSKA, per germline (reference sequence). The CDR3 sequence: CSARDLADRGYF. As DNA, the CDR3 is TGCAGTGCTAGAGATCTGGCCGACCGGGGGTATTTT.

J is TRBJ1-2 and V is TRBV6-5, with D unresolved. This CDR3 has 13 amino acids. The germline V gene has CDR1 MNHEY and CDR2 SVGAGI. The V end was cut by 0 bases, the J end by 3 bases, with 5 bases between. The CDR3 reads CASSYSLDYGYTF. In nucleotides, the CDR3 is TGTGCCAGCAGTTACTCGCTGGACTATGGCTACACCTTC.

This clonotype has a handful of counts. The V gene is TRBV7-9, the J gene TRBJ2-1; TRBD1 matches 7 bases. Germline V CDR1 and CDR2: SEHNR, FQNEAQ (reference sequence). The ends lost 3 bases at V and 12 bases at J; junction bases unmatched: 2. This CDR3 has 11 residues. CDR3 bases: TGTGCCAGCAGCTTGGGACAGAGGCAGTTCTTC. This sequence encodes CASSLGQRQFF.

This clonotype was detected a few times. The genes are TRBV4-1 and TRBJ1-1; D is ambiguous. Germline CDR1 MGHRA, CDR2 YSYEKL. Trimming pared 1 base from V and 4 bases from J, leaving 22 bases between. This CDR3 has 18 residues. The CDR3, as DNA: TGCGCCAGCAGCCAAGTGGGTGCGTCTCTAGGAAGGGCCACTGAAGCTTTCTTT. It encodes CASSQVGASLGRATEAFF.

This clonotype occurred a few times. The gene calls are TRBV12-3 or TRBV12-4 and TRBJ2-1, with 13 bases fitting TRBD2. The CDR3 is 15 amino acids. Trimming cost V 6 bases and J 7 bases; bases outside gene matches: 6. The CDR3 DNA follows: TGTGCCAGCAGAAGGACTAGCGGGGGTGGGAATGAGCAGTTCTTC. Translated: CASRRTSGGGNEQFF.

The gene calls are TRBV28 and TRBJ2-5, with TRBD1 matching 7 bases. Per germline, CDR1 MDHEN and CDR2 SYDVKM. The CDR3 covers 13 residues. Losses at the gene ends were 7 bases for V and 5 bases for J; bases not matched to a gene: 7. The CDR3 here is CASTRQGAETQYF. CDR3 sequence (DNA): TGTGCCAGCACCCGACAGGGCGCGGAGACCCAGTACTTC.

This clonotype was counted a few times. The gene calls are TRBV5-4 and TRBJ2-6; D gene unclear. This CDR3 contains 15 residues. V shed 3 bases and J shed 3 bases, with 10 bases lying between them. The germline V gene has CDR1 SGHNT and CDR2 YYREEE (reference sequence). This CDR3 reads CASSYPNFGANVLTF. CDR3 sequence (DNA): TGTGCCAGCAGCTACCCCAACTTTGGGGCCAACGTCCTGACTTTC.

The sample holds a few counts of this clonotype. V is TRBV6-5 and J is TRBJ2-7; a weak D match, TRBD1 (6 bases). V dropped 0 bases and J dropped 0 bases, with 9 bases sitting between them. Germline loops: CDR1 MNHEY, CDR2 SVGAGI. The CDR3 consists of 15 residues. The CDR3 sequence is CASSYSGHLSYEQYF. Here the CDR3 DNA reads TGTGCCAGCAGTTACTCGGGACATCTCTCCTACGAGCAGTACTTC.

This rearrangement joins TRBV7-9 to TRBJ2-5, with 7 bases fitting TRBD1. Germline trimming cut 3 bases from V and 5 bases from J; bases unmatched to any gene: 9. Germline V CDR1 and CDR2: SEHNR, FQNEAQ (reference sequence). The CDR3 extends over 15 amino acids. This CDR3 is CASSFGTATFETQYF. CDR3 bases: TGTGCCAGCAGCTTCGGGACAGCTACCTTTGAGACCCAGTACTTC.

The sample holds many counts of this clonotype. The chain uses TRBV5-1 and TRBJ1-1, with D possibly TRBD1 on 6 matching bases. Germline CDR1 and CDR2: SGHRS and YFSETQ. The CDR3 consists of 13 residues. V lost 4 bases, J lost 4 bases, and 11 bases lay in between. The CDR3 loop reads CASSRGDITEAFF. The CDR3 DNA follows: TGCGCCAGCAGCCGCGGGGACATCACTGAAGCTTTCTTT.

This clonotype was observed a handful of times. The rearrangement links TRBV5-1 to TRBJ1-6; D is unresolved. Trimming pared 0 bases from V and 8 bases from J, leaving 9 bases between. CDR1 is SGHRS and CDR2 is YFSETQ in the germline V gene. This CDR3 has 14 amino acids. CDR3 amino acids: CASSLGRFDSPLHF. CDR3 coding DNA: TGCGCCAGCAGCTTGGGACGGTTCGATTCACCCCTCCACTTT.

The chain recombines TRBV2 with TRBJ2-5; D gene ambiguous. V lost 3 bases, J lost 1 base, and 9 bases lay in between. CDR3 length equals 14 residues. CDR1 is SNHLY, CDR2 FYNNEI, per germline. The CDR3 coding sequence is TGTGCCAGCAGTGACCGGACGGCCCAAGAGACCCAGTACTTC. Residues: CASSDRTAQETQYF.